These 32 T cell receptor beta chains originate from one sample sequenced in a study of cytomegalovirus exposure and HLA in healthy donors. TCRdb's copy holds only in-frame clones and misses some; the assay was immunoSEQ multiplex PCR. The table records 140,000 to 150,000 clones, over 80% of them present only once. The sequenced material came from PBMCs. The receptors were sampled from a young man in good health and CMV-seropositive.

The V call is TRBV12-5, the J call TRBJ2-5; a possible D gene is TRBD2 (5 bases). The CDR3 consists of 12 residues. The germline V gene encodes CDR1 LGHNT and CDR2 FRNRAP. Trimming stripped 4 bases from V and 4 bases from J, with 7 bases between. The CDR3, as DNA: TGTGCTAGTGGTTCGGGGTCAGAGACCCAGTACTTC. This sequence encodes CASGSGSETQYF.

This rearrangement joins TRBV5-8 to TRBJ2-7; 13 nucleotides align to TRBD2. The junction had 3 bases not matched to a gene; V was cut back by 5 bases and J by 4 bases. The CDR3 sequence is 14 residues long. Per germline, CDR1 SGHTS and CDR2 YDEGEE. Here the CDR3 DNA reads TGTGCCAGCAGATGGACTAGCGGGAGATACGAGCAGTACTTC. Amino acid sequence: CASRWTSGRYEQYF.

Remarks on this clone: Additional DNA sequences in this sample encode the identical CDR3. V is TRBV6-1 and J is TRBJ2-3; tentative D call: TRBD1 (6 bases). The CDR3 runs 14 residues. Per the germline V gene, CDR1 is MNHNS and CDR2 is SASEGT. Trimming took off 2 bases at V and 4 bases at J, with 10 bases between the two ends. This CDR3 reads CASSESQGPDTQYF. The CDR3 DNA is TGTGCCAGCAGTGAATCCCAGGGGCCAGATACGCAGTATTTT.

In this sample, this clone turned up once. The chain links TRBV6-5 to TRBJ2-1, with D possibly TRBD1 on 6 matching bases. Trimming left V 7 bases short and J 15 bases short, with 19 bases between. The germline CDR1 and CDR2 sequences are MNHEY and SVGAGI. The length of the CDR3 is 12 residues. The CDR3 is CASKNTRDIPFF. CDR3 DNA: TGTGCCAGCAAAAATACCCGGGACATCCCGTTCTTC.

The chain couples TRBV4-1 to TRBJ1-2, with D perhaps matching TRBD1 (5 bases). The CDR3 loop spans 14 amino acids. Trimming left V 4 bases short and J 4 bases short, with 13 bases between. Germline V gene sequence: CDR1 MGHRA, CDR2 YSYEKL. The CDR3 nucleotides are TGCGCCAGCAGCCCCGACGGGGGAGGCTATGGCTACACCTTC. Encoded protein: CASSPDGGGYGYTF.

V and J are TRBV7-8 and TRBJ2-7; D uncertain. V was clipped by 1 base and J by 0 bases, with 16 bases between them. The germline CDR1 and CDR2 sequences are SGHVS and FQNEAQ. CDR3 length: 17 amino acids. CDR3 protein: CASSLEVRMALSYEQYF. The CDR3 nucleotides are TGTGCCAGCAGCTTAGAAGTCAGGATGGCACTCTCCTACGAGCAGTACTTC.

The chain uses TRBV5-4 and TRBJ1-1; the D gene is possibly TRBD1 (6 bases). Trimming shortened V by 4 bases and J by 3 bases, and 10 bases separated the two germline ends. This CDR3 is built from 13 residues. Looked up from germline, CDR1 is SGHNT and CDR2 is YYREEE (reference sequence). The CDR3 sequence: CASSLHRDTEAFF. The CDR3 nucleotides are TGTGCCAGCAGCCTTCACAGGGACACTGAAGCTTTCTTT.

This clone was counted a few times. This chain links TRBV2 with TRBJ1-4; 9 positions agree with TRBD1. Germline V gene data show CDR1 as SNHLY and CDR2 as FYNNEI. V lost 10 bases and J lost 7; bases outside the gene matches: 7. This CDR3 has 13 residues. In DNA form, the CDR3 reads TGTGCCACCAATCGGGACAGGGCTGAAAAACTGTTTTTT. Translated, it gives CATNRDRAEKLFF.

J is TRBJ1-1 and V is TRBV7-8, with D unclear. V was clipped by 5 bases and J by 5 bases, with 15 bases between them. The germline gives CDR1 SGHVS, CDR2 FQNEAQ. The CDR3 consists of 14 residues. The CDR3 is CASSPRRVKTEAFF. The CDR3 DNA reads TGTGCCAGCAGCCCCCGTAGAGTTAAAACTGAAGCTTTCTTT. Full variable domain (missing parts from reference TRBV7-8 and TRBJ1-1): GAGVSQSPRYKVAKRGQDVALRCDPISGHVSLFWYQQALGQGPEFLTYFQNEAQLDKSGLPSDRFFAERPEGSVSTLKIQRTQQEDSAVYLCASSPRRVKTEAFFGQGTRLTVV.

This chain's CDR3 is CASGGTSGSFFNEQFF. CDR3 in DNA: TGCGCCAGCGGGGGGACTAGCGGGAGCTTTTTCAATGAGCAGTTCTTC. V usage is TRBV4-1 and J usage is TRBJ2-1, with TRBD2 matching 14 bases. Germline CDR1 reads MGHRA; CDR2 reads YSYEKL. There are 16 residues in the CDR3. The trim removed 8 bases at V and 6 bases at J, leaving 9 bases unmatched.

The CDR3 sequence: CAWSVSTGGTEAFF. The CDR3 DNA reads TGTGCCTGGAGTGTATCAACAGGGGGCACTGAAGCTTTCTTT. The V and J genes are TRBV30 and TRBJ1-1; 8 nucleotides agree with TRBD1. There are 14 residues in the CDR3. Trimming removed 0 bases from V and 4 bases from J; junction bases left unmatched: 4. Germline V CDR1 and CDR2: GTSNPN, SVGIG (reference sequence).

The J gene is TRBJ2-7, the V gene TRBV4-1; 9 positions agree with TRBD1. V lost 1 base to trimming and J lost 3 bases; unmatched junction nucleotides: 4. The CDR3 runs 15 residues. The germline V gene encodes CDR1 MGHRA and CDR2 YSYEKL. CDR3 protein: CASSQGQGGYYEQYF. CDR3 nucleotide sequence: TGCGCCAGCAGCCAAGGACAGGGGGGCTACTACGAGCAGTACTTC.

V usage is TRBV6-1 and J usage is TRBJ2-3, with a tentative D call TRBD1 (6 bases). The CDR3 is made up of 16 amino acids. Germline V CDR1 and CDR2: MNHNS, SASEGT. With 1 base removed from V and 5 bases from J, the gap between germline ends came to 16 bases. For the CDR3, the DNA is TGTGCCAGCAGTGAAGGGTCTCTCCGAGGGGGAGATACGCAGTATTTT. Its protein product is CASSEGSLRGGDTQYF.

This clone was seen only once. The J gene is TRBJ2-2, the V gene TRBV6-1; no clear D. The length of the CDR3 is 13 residues. Germline V CDR1 and CDR2: MNHNS, SASEGT. Trimming removed 7 bases at V and 1 base at J, with 7 bases between. CDR3 in DNA: TGTGCCAGCATTGGCAGGAACACCGGGGAGCTGTTTTTT. This sequence encodes CASIGRNTGELFF.

This chain joins TRBV4-1 and TRBJ2-1; TRBD2 matches at 8 bases. V trimming: 1 base; J trimming: 4 bases; junction bases outside the gene matches: 9. This CDR3 region has 17 residues. Germline-derived CDR1 and CDR2 are MGHRA and YSYEKL. This CDR3 is CASSQALSGTSYNEQFF. The CDR3 nucleotides are TGCGCCAGCAGCCAAGCGCTTAGCGGGACCTCATACAATGAGCAGTTCTTC.

This sequence joins TRBV6-6 and TRBJ1-3; D is possibly TRBD1 (5 bases). Trimming took 5 bases from V and 3 from J, leaving 14 bases between them. The CDR3 length is 15 residues. The germline CDR1 and CDR2 sequences are MNHNY and SVGAGI (reference sequence). This CDR3 reads CASSRRRGSGNTIYF. The DNA for the CDR3 is TGTGCCAGCAGTCGACGTAGGGGAAGTGGAAACACCATATATTTT.

The chain has TRBV5-6 and TRBJ1-1, with D possibly TRBD1 on 5 matching bases. Looked up from germline, CDR1 is SGHDT and CDR2 is YYEEEE. The CDR3 runs 13 residues. Between the trimmed V and J ends, which lost 3 bases and 1 base, there was a span of 7 bases. CDR3 in amino acids: CASSSGQNTEAFF. The CDR3 DNA reads TGTGCCAGCAGCTCTGGACAGAACACTGAAGCTTTCTTT.

V is TRBV30 and J is TRBJ2-7, with 9 bases that match TRBD1. The CDR3 is made up of 14 amino acids. V shed 6 bases, J shed 6 bases, and the junction held 12 bases outside the gene matches. CDR1 and CDR2 from the germline V gene are GTSNPN and SVGIG (reference sequence). CDR3 amino acids: CACPGRDRVFEQYF. CDR3 DNA sequence: TGTGCCTGCCCCGGCCGGGACAGGGTGTTCGAGCAGTACTTC. The full variable domain, with the rest looked up from reference TRBV30 and TRBJ2-7, is SQTIHQWPATLVQPVGSPLSLECTVEGTSNPNLYWYRQAAGRGLQLLFYSVGIGQISSEVPQNLSASRPQDRQFILSSKKLLLSDSGFYLCACPGRDRVFEQYFGPGTRLTVT.

This clone was observed a single time. The chain joins TRBV29-1 to TRBJ2-1; 7 bases are shared with TRBD2. The CDR3 is 15 amino acids. V trimming: 1 base; J trimming: 4 bases; junction bases outside the gene matches: 7. The germline V gene has CDR1 SQVTM and CDR2 ANQGSEA. CDR3 region: CSVEGGASGYNEQFF. Here the CDR3 DNA reads TGCAGCGTTGAAGGTGGGGCTAGCGGATACAATGAGCAGTTCTTC.

The V call is TRBV2, the J call TRBJ1-2; possible D gene TRBD1, 6 bases. CDR1 and CDR2 (germline): SNHLY, FYNNEI. V was pared by 10 bases and J by 1 base, with 16 bases between. CDR3 length: 14 amino acids. The CDR3 spells CATILEGVNYGYTF. CDR3 in DNA: TGTGCCACCATCCTCGAGGGGGTTAACTATGGCTACACCTTC.

The rearrangement joins TRBV19 to TRBJ1-1; maybe TRBD1 (6 bases). The CDR3 has 13 residues. CDR1 is LNHDA, CDR2 SQIVND, per germline (reference sequence). Trimming took off 0 bases at V and 4 bases at J, with 6 bases between the two ends. CDR3 residues: CASSIEGGTEAFF. CDR3 nucleotides: TGTGCCAGTAGTATAGAAGGGGGCACTGAAGCTTTCTTT.

V and J are TRBV25-1 and TRBJ1-2, with TRBD1 matching over 8 bases. The germline V gene encodes CDR1 MGHDK and CDR2 SYGVNS. Losses at the gene ends were 7 bases for V and 7 bases for J; bases not matched to a gene: 5. CDR3 size: 12 residues. CDR3 residues: CASTTGASGYTF. CDR3 in DNA: TGTGCCAGCACGACAGGGGCGTCTGGCTACACCTTC.

This chain connects TRBV27 to TRBJ1-1; 9 positions match TRBD1. The CDR3 totals 14 residues. Germline CDR1 and CDR2: MNHEY and SMNVEV (reference sequence). V shed 4 bases and J 6 bases; nucleotides not matched to a gene: 6. The CDR3 DNA follows: TGTGCCAGCAGTTCGGGGACAGGGAGGTCTGAAGCTTTCTTT. It yields the protein CASSSGTGRSEAFF.

In DNA form, the CDR3 reads TGTGCCAGCAGTGAGCGGGACAGGGGGCTGCCGGGCACTGAAGCTTTCTTT. This translates into CASSERDRGLPGTEAFF. The chain has TRBV2 and TRBJ1-1, with TRBD1 identical over 12 bases. The V gene end was trimmed by 3 bases and the J gene end by 4 bases; junction bases not matched to a gene: 9. This CDR3 spans 17 amino acids. The germline CDR1 and CDR2 sequences are SNHLY and FYNNEI.

This chain joins TRBV5-1 and TRBJ1-1, with 9 bases matching TRBD1. The CDR3 is made up of 15 amino acids. J gave up 3 bases and V 4 bases, and 7 bases lay outside the gene matches. Germline values: CDR1 SGHRS, CDR2 YFSETQ. In DNA, the CDR3 is TGCGCCAGCAGCGCGGAAAGGGACAGGGACACTGAAGCTTTCTTT. Protein: CASSAERDRDTEAFF.

The V gene is TRBV4-1, the J gene TRBJ1-1, with 7 bases lining up with TRBD1. Germline V CDR1 and CDR2: MGHRA, YSYEKL. The length of the CDR3 is 15 residues. V lost 3 bases and J lost 2; bases outside the gene matches: 6. CDR3 region: CASSHPQGRNTEAFF. Written as DNA, the CDR3 is TGCGCCAGCAGCCACCCACAGGGGCGTAACACTGAAGCTTTCTTT.

This chain links TRBV21-1 with TRBJ2-5; the table's D gene call, TRBD2, was not cross checked with the DNA. TRBV21-1 is designated a pseudogene. The CDR3 runs 19 residues. The CDR3 sequence is CASSKAPPARDYIGETQYF. The DNA for the CDR3 is TGTGCCAGCAGCAAAGCCCCCCCCGCTCGGGACTATATAGGAGAGACCCAGTACTTC.

The chain uses TRBV19 and TRBJ1-1, with D tentatively TRBD1 (5 bases). Trimming cost V 5 bases and J 4 bases, with 8 bases left between them. CDR1 and CDR2 (germline): LNHDA, SQIVND (reference sequence). This CDR3 region has 12 residues. As DNA, the CDR3 is TGTGCCAGTAGTGCAGGGCGCACTGAAGCTTTCTTT. The encoded protein is CASSAGRTEAFF.

This clone was picked up one time. This chain uses TRBV15 with TRBJ1-5; 7 nucleotides match TRBD1. V dropped 8 bases and J dropped 6; count of bases not matched to a gene: 7. CDR3 length equals 13 residues. In germline, CDR1 is LNHNV, CDR2 YYDKDF (reference sequence). CDR3 sequence (DNA): TGTGCCACCCAAGACAGGGTCGCTCAGCCCCAGCATTTT. This encodes CATQDRVAQPQHF.

This clone has only one observation. The chain couples TRBV19 to TRBJ2-6; TRBD1 is a possible D gene (5 bases). The CDR3 sequence is 15 residues long. Germline assignment: CDR1 LNHDA and CDR2 SQIVND (reference sequence). V dropped 6 bases and J dropped 2 bases, with 11 bases sitting between them. Written as DNA, the CDR3 is TGTGCCAGTAGGGGGCCGACGACTGGGGCCAACGTCCTGACTTTC. Encoded protein: CASRGPTTGANVLTF.

The rearrangement uses TRBV25-1 and TRBJ1-1, with D possibly matching TRBD1 (6 bases). The CDR3 runs to 18 residues. Germline lookup yields CDR1 MGHDK and CDR2 SYGVNS. V lost 0 bases, J lost 1 base, and 18 bases lay in between. Here the CDR3 DNA reads TGTGCCAGCAGTGAATACAGGGTACGGACAGACGGGAACACTGAAGCTTTCTTT. It translates to CASSEYRVRTDGNTEAFF.

This rearrangement joins TRBV30 to TRBJ1-1; TRBD1 is a possible D gene (5 bases). The germline V gene has CDR1 GTSNPN and CDR2 SVGIG (reference sequence). The CDR3 consists of 13 residues. The V end lost 8 bases, the J end lost 5 bases, and 18 bases lay between the germline ends. The CDR3 nucleotides are TGTGCCCAAAGTACGGCAGGGCTAACTGAAGCTTTCTTT. Its translation is CAQSTAGLTEAFF.